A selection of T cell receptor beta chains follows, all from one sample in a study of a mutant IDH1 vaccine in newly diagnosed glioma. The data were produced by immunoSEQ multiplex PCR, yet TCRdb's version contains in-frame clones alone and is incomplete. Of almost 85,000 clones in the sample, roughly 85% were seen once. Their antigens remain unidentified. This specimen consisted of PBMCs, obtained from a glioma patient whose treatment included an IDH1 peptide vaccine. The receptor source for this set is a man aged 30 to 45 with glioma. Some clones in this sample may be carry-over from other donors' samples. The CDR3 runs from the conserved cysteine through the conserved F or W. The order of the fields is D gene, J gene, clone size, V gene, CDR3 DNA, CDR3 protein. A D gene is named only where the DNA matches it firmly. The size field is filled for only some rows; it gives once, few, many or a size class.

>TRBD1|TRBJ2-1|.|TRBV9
TGTGCCAGCAGCGTAGAACGTGGGAGAGGGGGCGATGAGCAGTTCTTC
CASSVERGRGGDEQFF
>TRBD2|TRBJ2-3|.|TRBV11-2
TGTGCCAGCAGCAATTCGGGACTAGTAATAGATACGCAGTATTTT
CASSNSGLVIDTQYF
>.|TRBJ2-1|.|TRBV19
TGTGCCAGTAGTCTATCTTGGGAGAATGAGCAGTTCTTC
CASSLSWENEQFF
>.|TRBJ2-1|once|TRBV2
TGTGCCAGCAGGGGCGGGATCTATGAGCAGTTCTTC
CASRGGIYEQFF
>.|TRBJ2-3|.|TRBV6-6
TGTGCCAGCAGTCTCGTCGATACGCAGTATTTT
CASSLVDTQYF
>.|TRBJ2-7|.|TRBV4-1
TGCGCCAGCAGCCAAGGTGCGGAGACTCGGGAGCAGTACTTC
CASSQGAETREQYF
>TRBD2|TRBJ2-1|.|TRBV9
TGTGCCAGCAGCCCGGGACTAGCGGCATACAATGAGCAGTTCTTC
CASSPGLAAYNEQFF
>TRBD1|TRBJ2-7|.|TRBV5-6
TGTGCCAGCAGCCTGGGACAGCTTCACTCCTACGAGCAGTACTTC
CASSLGQLHSYEQYF
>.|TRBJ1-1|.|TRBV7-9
TGTGCCAGCAGCTCCGGGGACGGAGACACTGAAGCTTTCTTT
CASSSGDGDTEAFF
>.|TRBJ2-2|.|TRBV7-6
TGTGCCAGCAGCTTAGGGCCAACCGGCGGGGAGCTGTTTTTT
CASSLGPTGGELFF
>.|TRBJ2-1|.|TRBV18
TGTGCCAGCTCATTAGAAACTGGTGAGCAGTTCTTC
CASSLETGEQFF
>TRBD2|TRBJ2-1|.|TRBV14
TGTGCCAGCAGCCAAGCCAGCGGGAGTCTCTCCTACAATGAGCAGTTCTTC
CASSQASGSLSYNEQFF
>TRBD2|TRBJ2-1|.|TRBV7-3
TGTGCCAGCAGCTTGTCCGGGACTAGCGGGACCTACAATGAGCAGTTCTTC
CASSLSGTSGTYNEQFF
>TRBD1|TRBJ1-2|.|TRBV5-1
TGCGCCAGCAGCTTGGAGGGACAGCCTGGCTACACCTTC
CASSLEGQPGYTF
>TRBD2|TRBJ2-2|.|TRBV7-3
TGTGCCAGCAGCCCTCTAGCGGGAGGGCAGACCGGGGAGCTGTTTTTT
CASSPLAGGQTGELFF
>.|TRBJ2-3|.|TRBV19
TGTGCCAGTAGTCCGGGATCTCGCACAGATACGCAGTATTTT
CASSPGSRTDTQYF
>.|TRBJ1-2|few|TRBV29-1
TGCAGCGTTGGTCAAGATTATGGCTACACCTTC
CSVGQDYGYTF
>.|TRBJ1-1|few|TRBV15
TGTGCCACCAGCAGAGATGCTTCGAGGCAGGGAAACACTGAAGCTTTCTTT
CATSRDASRQGNTEAFF
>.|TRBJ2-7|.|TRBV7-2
TGTGCCAGCAGCACACGGTCAGACCGACTCCACGAGCAGTACTTC
CASSTRSDRLHEQYF
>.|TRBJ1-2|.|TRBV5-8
TGTGCCAGCAGCTTCCTCGACGGGCCCTATGGCTACACCTTC
CASSFLDGPYGYTF
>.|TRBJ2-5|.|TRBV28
TGTGCCAGCAGTTTATGGGCAGGGAGCTTTCGAGAGACCCAGTACTTC
CASSLWAGSFRETQYF
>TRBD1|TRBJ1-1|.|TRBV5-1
TGCGCCAGCAGACAACCGGGACAGCAGAACACTGAAGCTTTCTTT
CASRQPGQQNTEAFF
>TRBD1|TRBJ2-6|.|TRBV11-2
TGTGCCAGCAGCTTAGTTGCGGGACAGGGTCACTCTGGGGCCAACGTCCTGACTTTC
CASSLVAGQGHSGANVLTF
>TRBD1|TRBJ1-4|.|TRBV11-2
TGTGCCAGCAGTGGACAGGGGGCTGTTAATGAAAAACTGTTTTTT
CASSGQGAVNEKLFF
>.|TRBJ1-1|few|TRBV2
TGTGCCAGCAGCGGAGAGTCGGAAGCTTTCTTT
CASSGESEAFF
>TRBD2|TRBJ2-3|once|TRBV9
TGTGCCAGCAGCTTATCCGGGACTAGCGGGGGGGGCACAGATACGCAGTATTTT
CASSLSGTSGGGTDTQYF
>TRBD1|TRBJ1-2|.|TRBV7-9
TGTGCCAGCAGCTTCGGAACAGGGGCGCAGGGCTACACCTTC
CASSFGTGAQGYTF
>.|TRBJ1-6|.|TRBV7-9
TGTGCCAGCAGCTCAGGAGCTATTTATAATTCACCCCTCCACTTT
CASSSGAIYNSPLHF
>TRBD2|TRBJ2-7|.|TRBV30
TGTGCCTGGAGTGAGAGGGCTAGCGGGAGGAAAAGGCCCTACGAGCAGTACTTC
CAWSERASGRKRPYEQYF
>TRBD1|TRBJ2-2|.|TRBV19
TGTGCCAGTAATTGGGACAGGGAACGCTCTTCGAACACCGGGGAGCTGTTTTTT
CASNWDRERSSNTGELFF